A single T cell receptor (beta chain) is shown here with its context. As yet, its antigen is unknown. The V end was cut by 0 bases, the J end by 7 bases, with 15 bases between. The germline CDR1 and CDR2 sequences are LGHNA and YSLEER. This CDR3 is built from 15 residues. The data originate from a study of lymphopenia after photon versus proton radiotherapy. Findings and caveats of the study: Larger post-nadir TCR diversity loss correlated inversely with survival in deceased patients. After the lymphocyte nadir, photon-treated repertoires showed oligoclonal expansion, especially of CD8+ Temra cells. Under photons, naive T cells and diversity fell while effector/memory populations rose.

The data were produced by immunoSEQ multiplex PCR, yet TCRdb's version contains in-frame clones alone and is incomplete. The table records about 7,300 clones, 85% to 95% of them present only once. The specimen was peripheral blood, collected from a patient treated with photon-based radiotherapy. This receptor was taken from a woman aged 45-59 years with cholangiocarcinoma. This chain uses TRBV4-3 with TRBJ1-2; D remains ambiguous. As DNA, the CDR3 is TGCGCCAGCAGCCAAGAAATTAGGGCTGTCGGTGGCTACACCTTC. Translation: CASSQEIRAVGGYTF.